Following are 13 T cell receptor beta chains from one sample sequenced in a study of T cells in Graves' hyperthyroidism and ophthalmopathy. Using RNA transcripts as the source, TCR beta CDR3 regions were amplified. RT-PCR in the first round (using the HTBI primer set) targeted the TCR CDR3. TCRdb analysed the multiplex PCR reads with MiXCR anew, one entry per CDR3 protein. This sample has hundreds of thousands of distinct CDR3 sequences, with 35% to 45% found just once. Sequencing input: blood. These receptors all come from a man younger than 35 with Graves' hyperthyroidism.

This chain connects TRBV19 to TRBJ2-7, with a tentative D call TRBD1 (6 bases). CDR3 length equals 14 residues. The germline V gene encodes CDR1 LNHDA and CDR2 SQIVND (reference sequence). V was shortened by 9 bases and J by 2 bases, with 17 bases between the two germline ends. In nucleotides, the CDR3 is TGTGCCAGCAGTTTACAGGGATTCGCCTACGAGCAGTACTTC. It codes for CASSLQGFAYEQYF. The full variable domain, its missing parts supplied by reference TRBV19 and TRBJ2-7, is DGGITQSPKYLFRKEGQNVTLSCEQNLNHDAMYWYRQDPGQGLRLIYYSQIVNDFQKGDIAEGYSVSREKKESFPLTVTSAQKNPTAFYLCASSLQGFAYEQYFGPGTRLTVT.

A remark on this clonotype: The junction and the germline gene differ at one end; a read error may be behind it. The V call is TRBV5-1, the J call TRBJ2-7, with D possibly matching TRBD1 (6 bases). This CDR3 is 17 amino acids long. The germline V gene has CDR1 SGHRS and CDR2 YFSETQ. The DNA of the CDR3 is TGCGCCAGCAGCTTGGCTGAGTTCGGCAGGGGCCCCTATGAGCAGTACTTC. Its protein product is CASSLAEFGRGPYEQYF.

Here the CDR3 reads CASSLILGTQYF. CDR3 DNA: TGTGCCAGCAGCTTAATCCTGGGGACCCAGTACTTC. The genes are TRBV7-9 and TRBJ2-5; D not certain. Trimming removed 2 bases at V and 7 bases at J, with 8 bases between. The V gene's germline CDR1 is SEHNR and CDR2 FQNEAQ (reference sequence). The CDR3 is made up of 12 amino acids.

This clonotype was observed many times. The V gene is TRBV9, the J gene TRBJ1-1; no clear D gene. V was clipped by 8 bases and J by 2 bases, with 13 bases between them. This CDR3 contains 13 residues. Looked up from germline, CDR1 is SGDLS and CDR2 is YYNGEE. CDR3 region: CASSPGLNTEAFF. CDR3 nucleotide sequence: TGTGCCAGTAGTCCCGGTCTCAACACTGAAGCTTTCTTT. Together with reference TRBV9 and TRBJ1-1, the CDR3 gives the full variable domain: DSGVTQTPKHLITATGQRVTLRCSPRSGDLSVYWYQQSLDQGLQFLIQYYNGEERAKGNILERFSAQQFPDLHSELNLSSLELGDSALYFCASSPGLNTEAFFGQGTRLTVV.

The chain carries TRBV9 and TRBJ1-2; D might be TRBD1 (5 bases). The CDR3 has 13 residues. Germline CDR1 is SGDLS and CDR2 is YYNGEE. The V end lost 3 bases, the J end lost 8 bases, and 14 bases lay between the germline ends. Written as DNA, the CDR3 is TGTGCCAGCAGCGACGTGGGGGGAGCAGGCTACACCTTC. Translating gives CASSDVGGAGYTF.

This clonotype appeared a few times. The chain is built from TRBV7-9 and TRBJ1-1; D uncertain. CDR1 and CDR2 from the germline V gene are SEHNR and FQNEAQ (reference sequence). V gave up 6 bases and J gave up 4 bases, with 15 bases separating them. The length of the CDR3 is 14 residues. The CDR3 spells CASRPPLGSTEAFF. CDR3 bases: TGTGCCAGCAGACCCCCCCTGGGGTCCACTGAAGCTTTCTTT.

The CDR3 nucleotides are TGTGCCAGCAGGAGGGACCGGCTCCAAGAGACCCAGTACTTC. Translation gives CASRRDRLQETQYF. The V gene is TRBV12-3 or TRBV12-4, the J gene TRBJ2-5, with D perhaps given as TRBD1 or TRBD2 (5 bases each). V was clipped by 6 bases and J by 1 base, with 12 bases between them. This CDR3 has 14 residues.

This clonotype was observed a handful of times. The rearrangement links TRBV2 to TRBJ1-6, with 7 bases lining up with TRBD1. This CDR3 is 15 amino acids long. The germline V gene has CDR1 SNHLY and CDR2 FYNNEI. J gave up 8 bases and V 2 bases, and 6 bases lay outside the gene matches. CDR3 region: CASSEKQGYYSPLHF. Written as DNA, the CDR3 is TGTGCCAGCAGTGAAAAACAGGGGTATTATTCACCCCTCCACTTT.

The sample holds a few counts of this clonotype. This chain joins TRBV10-3 and TRBJ1-1; a possible D gene is TRBD1 (5 bases). Trimming cost V 2 bases and J 1 base, with 14 bases left between them. The CDR3 is made up of 16 amino acids. CDR1 is ENHRY, CDR2 SYGVKD, per germline. The CDR3 coding sequence is TGTGCCATCAGTGAGCCGCCAGGACACCAGAACACTGAAGCTTTCTTT. Amino acids: CAISEPPGHQNTEAFF.

This clonotype has just a few counts. A much larger clone differs by one base, so this may be a read error. The chain has TRBV7-6 and TRBJ1-5; D may be TRBD1 (5 bases). CDR3 length: 14 amino acids. V lost 5 bases to trimming and J lost 5 bases, with 13 bases between them. The germline V gene encodes CDR1 SGHVS and CDR2 FNYEAQ. CDR3 region: CASSRAGGDQPQHF. CDR3 coding DNA: TGTGCCAGCAGCCGTGCGGGGGGGGATCAGCCCCAGCATTTT.

This clonotype has ten or more counts. The genes are TRBV29-1 and TRBJ2-7; 8 nucleotides match TRBD1. The V and J ends lost 5 bases and 7 bases, in that order; junction bases with no gene match: 7. Germline V gene lookup returns CDR1 SQVTM and CDR2 ANQGSEA. CDR3 size: 12 residues. The DNA of the CDR3 is TGCAGCGTTCCAGGACAGGGCAAAGAGCAGTACTTC. As protein: CSVPGQGKEQYF.

CDR3 coding DNA: TGTGCCAGCAGCGCGGACAGCCATGGCTACACCTTC. Protein: CASSADSHGYTF. The chain carries TRBV9 and TRBJ1-2; D perhaps matches TRBD1 (6 bases). The CDR3 spans 12 residues. V gave up 3 bases and J gave up 6 bases, with 9 bases separating them. In germline, CDR1 is SGDLS, CDR2 YYNGEE.

This clonotype has only a few counts. The V call is TRBV7-9, the J call TRBJ2-6; no clear D gene. V shed 5 bases and J shed 0 bases, with 14 bases lying between them. This CDR3 region has 17 residues. Germline-derived CDR1 and CDR2 are SEHNR and FQNEAQ (reference sequence). CDR3 DNA: TGTGCCAGCAGCGCCTGGGGTCAGTACTCTGGGGCCAACGTCCTGACTTTC. Translation gives CASSAWGQYSGANVLTF.